This TCR beta chain is drawn from a study of blood T cell repertoires in COVID-19. In the authors' workflow: Estimated nucleated cell counts came from reference gene primer amplification. Method: immunoSEQ multiplex PCR; TCRdb's copy keeps in-frame clones and lacks some. The V and J calls and the clone size are those of that table, but D and trimming were determined from the DNA. The sample includes 90,000 to 100,000 clones, around 80% of them seen just once. This CDR3 has 15 amino acids. Germline trimming cut 0 bases from V and 4 bases from J; bases unmatched to any gene: 6. From germline, CDR1 is SGDLS and CDR2 YYNGEE.

The receptor's source is a man in his sixties with acute or convalescent COVID-19. V usage is TRBV9 and J usage is TRBJ1-1, with 7 bases lining up with TRBD1. Sequencing was done on a sample of peripheral blood. For the CDR3, the DNA is TGTGCCAGCAGCGTAGCTGGTAGGGGGCTCACTGAAGCTTTCTTT. As protein: CASSVAGRGLTEAFF.